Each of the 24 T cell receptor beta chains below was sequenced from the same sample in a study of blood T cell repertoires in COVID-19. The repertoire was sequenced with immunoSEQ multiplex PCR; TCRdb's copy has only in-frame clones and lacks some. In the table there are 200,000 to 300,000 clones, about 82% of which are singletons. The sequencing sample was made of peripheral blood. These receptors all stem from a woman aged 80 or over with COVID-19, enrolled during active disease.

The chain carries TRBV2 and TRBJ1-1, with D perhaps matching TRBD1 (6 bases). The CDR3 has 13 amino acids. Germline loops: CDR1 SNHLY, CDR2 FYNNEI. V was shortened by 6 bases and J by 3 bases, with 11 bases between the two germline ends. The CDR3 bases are TGTGCCAGCAGAGGGCAGGGGTACACTGAAGCTTTCTTT. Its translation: CASRGQGYTEAFF.

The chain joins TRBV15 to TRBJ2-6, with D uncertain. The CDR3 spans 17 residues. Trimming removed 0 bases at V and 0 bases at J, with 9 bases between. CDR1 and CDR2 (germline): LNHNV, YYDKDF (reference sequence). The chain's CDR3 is CATSRDLEYSGANVLTF. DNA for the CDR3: TGTGCCACCAGCAGAGATCTTGAGTACTCTGGGGCCAACGTCCTGACTTTC.

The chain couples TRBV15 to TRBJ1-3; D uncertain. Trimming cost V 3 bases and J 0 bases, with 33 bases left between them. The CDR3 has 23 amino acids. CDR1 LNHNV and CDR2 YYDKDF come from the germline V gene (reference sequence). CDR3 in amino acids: CATSRRRIAPPVKWVRSGNTIYF. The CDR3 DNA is TGTGCCACCAGCAGGAGGCGAATCGCCCCTCCTGTGAAATGGGTCCGCTCTGGAAACACCATATATTTT.

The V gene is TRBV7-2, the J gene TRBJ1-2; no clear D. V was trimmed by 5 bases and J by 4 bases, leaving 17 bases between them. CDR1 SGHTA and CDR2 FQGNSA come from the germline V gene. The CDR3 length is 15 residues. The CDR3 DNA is TGTGCCAGCAGCCGGGATTCACTGGGTAGCTATGGCTACACCTTC. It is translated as CASSRDSLGSYGYTF.

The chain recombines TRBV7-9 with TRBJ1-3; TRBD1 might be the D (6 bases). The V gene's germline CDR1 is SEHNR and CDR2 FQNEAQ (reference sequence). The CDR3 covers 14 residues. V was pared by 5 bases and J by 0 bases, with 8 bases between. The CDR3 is CASSPDSSGNTIYF. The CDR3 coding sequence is TGTGCCAGCAGCCCGGACAGCTCTGGAAACACCATATATTTT.

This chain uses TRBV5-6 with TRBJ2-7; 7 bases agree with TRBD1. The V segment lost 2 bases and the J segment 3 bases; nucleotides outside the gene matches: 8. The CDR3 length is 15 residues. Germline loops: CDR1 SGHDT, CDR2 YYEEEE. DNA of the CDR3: TGTGCCAGCAGCTTAACGACAGGGAAAAACTACGAGCAGTACTTC. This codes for CASSLTTGKNYEQYF. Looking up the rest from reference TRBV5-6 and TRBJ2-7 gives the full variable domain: DAGVTQSPTHLIKTRGQQVTLRCSPKSGHDTVSWYQQALGQGPQFIFQYYEEEERQRGNFPDRFSGHQFPNYSSELNVNALLLGDSALYLCASSLTTGKNYEQYFGPGTRLTVT.

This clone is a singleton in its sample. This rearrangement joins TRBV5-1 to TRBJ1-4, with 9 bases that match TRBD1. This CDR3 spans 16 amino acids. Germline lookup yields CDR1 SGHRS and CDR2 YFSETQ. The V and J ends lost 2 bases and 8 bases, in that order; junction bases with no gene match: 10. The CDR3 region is CASSLGGTGNEEKLFF. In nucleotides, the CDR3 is TGCGCCAGCAGCTTAGGCGGGACAGGGAACGAGGAAAAACTGTTTTTT.

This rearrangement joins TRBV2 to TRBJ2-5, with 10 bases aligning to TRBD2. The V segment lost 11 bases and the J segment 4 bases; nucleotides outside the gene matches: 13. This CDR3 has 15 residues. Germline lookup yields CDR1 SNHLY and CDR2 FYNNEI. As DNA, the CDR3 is TGTGCCTCCAGGGAGCGGGGGGGCCCGGGAGAGACCCAGTACTTC. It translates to CASRERGGPGETQYF.

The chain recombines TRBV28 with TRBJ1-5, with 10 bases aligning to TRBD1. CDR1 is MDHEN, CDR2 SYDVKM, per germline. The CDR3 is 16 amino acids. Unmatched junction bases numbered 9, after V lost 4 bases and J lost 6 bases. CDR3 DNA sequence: TGTGCCAGCAGTTCAGGAGGACAGGGGGGAACTCAGCCCCAGCATTTT. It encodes CASSSGGQGGTQPQHF.

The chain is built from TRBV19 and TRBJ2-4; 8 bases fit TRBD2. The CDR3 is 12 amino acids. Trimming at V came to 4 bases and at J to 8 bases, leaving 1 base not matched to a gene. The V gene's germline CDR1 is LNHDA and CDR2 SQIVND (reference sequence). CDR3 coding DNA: TGTGCCAGTAGTACGGGGGGGGACATTCAGTACTTC. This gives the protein CASSTGGDIQYF.

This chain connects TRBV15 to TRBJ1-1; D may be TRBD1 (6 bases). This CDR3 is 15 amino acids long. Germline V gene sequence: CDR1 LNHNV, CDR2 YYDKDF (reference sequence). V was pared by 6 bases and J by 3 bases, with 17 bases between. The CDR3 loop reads CATSGQRLGYTEAFF. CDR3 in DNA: TGTGCCACCAGTGGACAGCGGTTGGGGTACACTGAAGCTTTCTTT. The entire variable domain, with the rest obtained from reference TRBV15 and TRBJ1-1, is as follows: DAMVIQNPRYQVTQFGKPVTLSCSQTLNHNVMYWYQQKSSQAPKLLFHYYDKDFNNEADTPDNFQSRRPNTSFCFLDIRSPGLGDTAMYLCATSGQRLGYTEAFFGQGTRLTVV.

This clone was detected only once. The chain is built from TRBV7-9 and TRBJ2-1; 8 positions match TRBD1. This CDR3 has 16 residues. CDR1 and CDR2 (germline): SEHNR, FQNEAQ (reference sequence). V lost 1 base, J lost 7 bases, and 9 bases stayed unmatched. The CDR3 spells CASSLGAGGKGNEQFF. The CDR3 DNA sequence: TGTGCCAGCAGCTTAGGGGCAGGGGGCAAGGGAAATGAGCAGTTCTTC.

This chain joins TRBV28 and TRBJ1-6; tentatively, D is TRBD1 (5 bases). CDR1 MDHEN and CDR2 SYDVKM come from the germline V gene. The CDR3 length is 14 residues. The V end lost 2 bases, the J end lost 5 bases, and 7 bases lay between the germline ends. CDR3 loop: CASSLGGDNSPLHF. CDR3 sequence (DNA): TGTGCCAGCAGTTTAGGAGGGGATAATTCACCCCTCCACTTT.

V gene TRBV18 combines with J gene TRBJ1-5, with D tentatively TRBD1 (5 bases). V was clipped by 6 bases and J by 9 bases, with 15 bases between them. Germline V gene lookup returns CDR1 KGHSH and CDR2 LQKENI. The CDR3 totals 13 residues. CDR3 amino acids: CASSSDRDLPQHF. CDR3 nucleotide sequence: TGTGCCAGCTCGTCAGACAGAGATCTGCCCCAGCATTTT.

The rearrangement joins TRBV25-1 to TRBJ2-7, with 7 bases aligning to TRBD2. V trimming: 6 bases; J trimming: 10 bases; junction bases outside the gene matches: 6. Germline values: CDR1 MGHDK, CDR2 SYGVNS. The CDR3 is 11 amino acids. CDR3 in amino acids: CASRELGLQYF. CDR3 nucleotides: TGTGCCAGCAGGGAGTTGGGACTACAGTACTTC.

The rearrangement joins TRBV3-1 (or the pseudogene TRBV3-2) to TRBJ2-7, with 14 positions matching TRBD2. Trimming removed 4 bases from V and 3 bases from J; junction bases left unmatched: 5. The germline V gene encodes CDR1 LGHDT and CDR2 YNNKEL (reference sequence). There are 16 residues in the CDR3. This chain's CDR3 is CASSLGTSGSRYEQYF. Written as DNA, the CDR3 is TGTGCCAGCAGCCTTGGGACTAGCGGGAGCCGCTACGAGCAGTACTTC.

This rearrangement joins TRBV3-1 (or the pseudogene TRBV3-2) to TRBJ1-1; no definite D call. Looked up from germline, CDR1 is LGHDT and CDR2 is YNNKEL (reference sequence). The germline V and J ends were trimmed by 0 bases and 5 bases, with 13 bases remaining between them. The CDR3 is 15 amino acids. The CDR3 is CASSQDLRGTTEAFF. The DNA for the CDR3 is TGTGCCAGCAGCCAAGATCTAAGAGGTACAACTGAAGCTTTCTTT.

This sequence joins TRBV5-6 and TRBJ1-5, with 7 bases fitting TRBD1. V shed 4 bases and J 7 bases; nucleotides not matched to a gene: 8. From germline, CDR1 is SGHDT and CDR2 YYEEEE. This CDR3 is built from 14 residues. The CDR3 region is CASSGTRGLQPQHF. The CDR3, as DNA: TGTGCCAGCAGCGGAACAAGGGGGCTACAGCCCCAGCATTTT.

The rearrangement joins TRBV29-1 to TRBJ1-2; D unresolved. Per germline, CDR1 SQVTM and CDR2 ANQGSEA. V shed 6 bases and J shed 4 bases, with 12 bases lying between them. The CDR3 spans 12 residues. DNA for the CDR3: TGCAGCGTATCGGACGGACTCTATGGCTACACCTTC. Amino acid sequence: CSVSDGLYGYTF.

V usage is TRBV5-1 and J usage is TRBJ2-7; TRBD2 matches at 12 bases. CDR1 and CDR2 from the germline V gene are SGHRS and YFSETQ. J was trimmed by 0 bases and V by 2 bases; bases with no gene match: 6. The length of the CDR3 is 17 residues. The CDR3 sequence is CASSFLAGGPNSYEQYF. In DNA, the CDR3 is TGCGCCAGCAGCTTCCTAGCGGGGGGGCCCAACTCCTACGAGCAGTACTTC.

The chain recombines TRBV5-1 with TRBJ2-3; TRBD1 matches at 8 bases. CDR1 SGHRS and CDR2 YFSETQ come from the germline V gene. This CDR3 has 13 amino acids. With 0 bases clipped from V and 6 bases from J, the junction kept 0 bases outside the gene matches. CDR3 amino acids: CASSLDRGDTQYF. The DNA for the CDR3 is TGCGCCAGCAGCTTGGACAGGGGGGATACGCAGTATTTT.

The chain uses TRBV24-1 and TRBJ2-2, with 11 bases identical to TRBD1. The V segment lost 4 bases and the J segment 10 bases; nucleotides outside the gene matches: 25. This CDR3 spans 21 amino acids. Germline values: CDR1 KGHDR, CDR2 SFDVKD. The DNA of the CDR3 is TGTGCCACCAGTGACGTACCGGGACAGGGGGGCGCGGGGAGGCCACACCAGGAGCTGTTTTTT. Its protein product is CATSDVPGQGGAGRPHQELFF.

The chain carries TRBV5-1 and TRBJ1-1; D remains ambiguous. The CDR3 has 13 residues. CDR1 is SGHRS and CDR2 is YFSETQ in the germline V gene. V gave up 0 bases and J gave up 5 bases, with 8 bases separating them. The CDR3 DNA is TGCGCCAGCAGCTTGGGCTTGAGAACTGAAGCTTTCTTT. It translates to CASSLGLRTEAFF. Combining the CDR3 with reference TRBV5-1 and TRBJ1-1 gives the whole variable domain KAGVTQTPRYLIKTRGQQVTLSCSPISGHRSVSWYQQTPGQGLQFLFEYFSETQRNKGNFPGRFSGRQFSNSRSEMNVSTLELGDSALYLCASSLGLRTEAFFGQGTRLTVV.

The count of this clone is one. The CDR3 sequence is CASSPSRPLKGQPQHF. CDR3 DNA sequence: TGTGCCAGCAGTCCCTCGCGGCCCCTCAAAGGTCAGCCCCAGCATTTT. The chain employs TRBV27 and TRBJ1-5, with no clear D. Between the trimmed V and J ends, which lost 5 bases and 6 bases, there was a span of 20 bases. This CDR3 is 16 amino acids long. Germline assignment: CDR1 MNHEY and CDR2 SMNVEV (reference sequence).